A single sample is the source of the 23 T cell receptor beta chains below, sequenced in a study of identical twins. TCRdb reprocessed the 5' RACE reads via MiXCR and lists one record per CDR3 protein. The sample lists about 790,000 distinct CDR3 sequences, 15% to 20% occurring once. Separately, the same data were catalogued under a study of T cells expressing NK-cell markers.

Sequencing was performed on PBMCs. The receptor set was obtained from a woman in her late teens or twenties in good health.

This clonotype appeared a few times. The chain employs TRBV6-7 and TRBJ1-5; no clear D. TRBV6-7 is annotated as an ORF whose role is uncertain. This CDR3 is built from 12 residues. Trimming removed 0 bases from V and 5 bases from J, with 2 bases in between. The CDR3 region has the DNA TGTGCCAGCAGTTACTCAGATCAGCCCCAGCATTTT. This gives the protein CASSYSDQPQHF.

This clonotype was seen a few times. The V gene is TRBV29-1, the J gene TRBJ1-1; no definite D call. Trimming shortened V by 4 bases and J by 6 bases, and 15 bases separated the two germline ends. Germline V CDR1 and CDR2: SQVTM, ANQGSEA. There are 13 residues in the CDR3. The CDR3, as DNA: TGCAGCGTTGCCGGGAGAGGGTTGCCTGAAGCTTTCTTT. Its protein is CSVAGRGLPEAFF.

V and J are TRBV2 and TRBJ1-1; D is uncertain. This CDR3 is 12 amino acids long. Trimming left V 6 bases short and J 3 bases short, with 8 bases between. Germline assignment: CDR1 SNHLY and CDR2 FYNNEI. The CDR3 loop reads CASSQSDTEAFF. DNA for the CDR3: TGTGCCAGCAGCCAGTCGGACACTGAAGCTTTCTTT.

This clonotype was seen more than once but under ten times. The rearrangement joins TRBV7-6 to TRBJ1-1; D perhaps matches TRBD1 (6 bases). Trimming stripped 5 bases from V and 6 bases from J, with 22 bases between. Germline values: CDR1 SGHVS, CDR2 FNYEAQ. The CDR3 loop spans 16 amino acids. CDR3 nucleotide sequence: TGTGCCAGCAGCAATGACTTGGGGGCCGGGGGGCCTGAAGCTTTCTTT. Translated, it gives CASSNDLGAGGPEAFF.

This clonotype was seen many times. CDR3 in amino acids: CASSFGLQRSGANVLTF. The CDR3 DNA follows: TGTGCCAGCAGCTTTGGGTTACAACGCTCTGGGGCCAACGTCCTGACTTTC. V is TRBV11-2 and J is TRBJ2-6; D remains unclear. Germline CDR1 is SGHAT and CDR2 is FQNNGV. The CDR3 length is 17 residues. V was shortened by 3 bases and J by 0 bases, with 12 bases between the two germline ends. Supplemented by reference TRBV11-2 and TRBJ2-6, the full variable domain reads EAGVAQSPRYKIIEKRQSVAFWCNPISGHATLYWYQQILGQGPKLLIQFQNNGVVDDSQLPKDRFSAERLKGVDSTLKIQPAKLEDSAVYLCASSFGLQRSGANVLTFGAGSRLTVL.

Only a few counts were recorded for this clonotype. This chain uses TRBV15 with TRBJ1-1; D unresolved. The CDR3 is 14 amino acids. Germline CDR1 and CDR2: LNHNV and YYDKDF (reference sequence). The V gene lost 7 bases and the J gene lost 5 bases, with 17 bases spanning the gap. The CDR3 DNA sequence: TGTGCCACCAAGAAGACTAAGGAACTTACTGAAGCTTTCTTT. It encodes CATKKTKELTEAFF.

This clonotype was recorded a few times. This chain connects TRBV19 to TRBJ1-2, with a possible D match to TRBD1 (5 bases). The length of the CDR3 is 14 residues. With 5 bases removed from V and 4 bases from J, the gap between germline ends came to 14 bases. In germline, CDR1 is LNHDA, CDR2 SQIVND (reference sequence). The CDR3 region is CASSPPTALYGYTF. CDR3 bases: TGTGCCAGTAGTCCACCGACAGCGCTCTATGGCTACACCTTC.

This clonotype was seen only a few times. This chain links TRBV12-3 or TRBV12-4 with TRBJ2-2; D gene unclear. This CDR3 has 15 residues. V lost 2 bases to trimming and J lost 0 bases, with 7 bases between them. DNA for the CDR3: TGTGCCAGCAGTTTATGGCTAGCGAACACCGGGGAGCTGTTTTTT. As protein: CASSLWLANTGELFF.

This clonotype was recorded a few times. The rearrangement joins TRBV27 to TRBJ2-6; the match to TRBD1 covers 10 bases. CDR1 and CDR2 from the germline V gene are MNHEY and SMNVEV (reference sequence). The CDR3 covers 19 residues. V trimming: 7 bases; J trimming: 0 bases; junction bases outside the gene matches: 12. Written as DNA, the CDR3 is TGTGCCAGCACCCCTTCCCGGGACAGGGGTTCCTCTGGGGCCAACGTCCTGACTTTC. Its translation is CASTPSRDRGSSGANVLTF. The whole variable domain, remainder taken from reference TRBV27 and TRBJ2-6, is EAQVTQNPRYLITVTGKKLTVTCSQNMNHEYMSWYRQDPGLGLRQIYYSMNVEVTDKGDVPEGYKVSRKEKRNFPLILESPSPNQTSLYFCASTPSRDRGSSGANVLTFGAGSRLTVL.

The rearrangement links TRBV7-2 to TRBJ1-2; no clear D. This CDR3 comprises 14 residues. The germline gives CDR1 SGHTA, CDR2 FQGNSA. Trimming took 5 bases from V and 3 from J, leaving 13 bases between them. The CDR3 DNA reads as TGTGCCAGCAGCCCCCAAGGATCCGACTATGGCTACACCTTC. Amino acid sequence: CASSPQGSDYGYTF.

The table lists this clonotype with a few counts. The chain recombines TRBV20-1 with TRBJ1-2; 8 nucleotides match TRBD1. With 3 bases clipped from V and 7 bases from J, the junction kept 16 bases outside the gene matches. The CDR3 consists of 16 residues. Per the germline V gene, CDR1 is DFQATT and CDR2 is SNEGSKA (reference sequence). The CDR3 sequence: CSASNLGQGGLGGYTF. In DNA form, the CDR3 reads TGCAGTGCTAGTAACCTTGGACAGGGAGGACTTGGTGGCTACACCTTC.

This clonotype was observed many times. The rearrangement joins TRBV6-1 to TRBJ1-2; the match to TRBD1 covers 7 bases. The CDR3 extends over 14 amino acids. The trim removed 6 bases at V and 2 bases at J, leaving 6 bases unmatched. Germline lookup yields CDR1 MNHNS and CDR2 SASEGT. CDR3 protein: CASSRDSPNYGYTF. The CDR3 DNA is TGTGCCAGCAGCCGGGACAGCCCCAACTATGGCTACACCTTC.

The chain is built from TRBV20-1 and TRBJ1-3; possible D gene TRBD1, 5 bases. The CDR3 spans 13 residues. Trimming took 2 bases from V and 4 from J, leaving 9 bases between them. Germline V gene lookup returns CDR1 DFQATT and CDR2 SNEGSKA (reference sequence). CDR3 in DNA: TGCAGTGCTAGAATAAGGGGCGGAAACACCATATATTTT. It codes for CSARIRGGNTIYF.

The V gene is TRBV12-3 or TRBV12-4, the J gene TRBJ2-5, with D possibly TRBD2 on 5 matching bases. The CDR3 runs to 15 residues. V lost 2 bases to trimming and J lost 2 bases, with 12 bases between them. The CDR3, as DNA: TGTGCCAGCAGTTTAATGGGTAGCGTTCAAGAGACCCAGTACTTC. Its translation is CASSLMGSVQETQYF.

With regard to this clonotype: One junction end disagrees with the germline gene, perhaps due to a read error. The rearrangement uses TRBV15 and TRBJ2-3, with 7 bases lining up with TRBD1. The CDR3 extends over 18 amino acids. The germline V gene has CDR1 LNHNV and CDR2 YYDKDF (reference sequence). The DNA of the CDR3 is TGTGTCACCAGCAGAGATATCGGGATTGGACAGGGCACAGATACGCAGTATTTT. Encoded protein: CVTSRDIGIGQGTDTQYF.

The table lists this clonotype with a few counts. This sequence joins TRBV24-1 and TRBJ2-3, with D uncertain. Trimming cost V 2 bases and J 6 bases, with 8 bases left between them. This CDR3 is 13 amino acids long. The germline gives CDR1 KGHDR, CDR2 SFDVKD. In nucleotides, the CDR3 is TGTGCCACCAGTGATTCAGCAATGGATACGCAGTATTTT. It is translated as CATSDSAMDTQYF.

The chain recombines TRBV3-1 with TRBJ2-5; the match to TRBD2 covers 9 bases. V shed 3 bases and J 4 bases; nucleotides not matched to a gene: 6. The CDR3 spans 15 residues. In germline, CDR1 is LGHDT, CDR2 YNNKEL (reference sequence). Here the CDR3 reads CASSQGLAGRETQYF. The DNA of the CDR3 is TGTGCCAGCAGCCAGGGACTAGCAGGTAGAGAGACCCAGTACTTC.

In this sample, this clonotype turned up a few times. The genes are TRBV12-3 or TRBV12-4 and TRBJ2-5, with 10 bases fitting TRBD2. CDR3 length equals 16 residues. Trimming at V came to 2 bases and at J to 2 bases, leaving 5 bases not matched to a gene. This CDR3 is CASSLRTSGNQETQYF. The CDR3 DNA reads TGTGCCAGCAGTTTACGGACTAGCGGAAATCAAGAGACCCAGTACTTC.

This CDR3 is CASSQEAGFSNQPQHF. The CDR3 DNA reads as TGCGCCAGCAGCCAAGAGGCAGGGTTTAGCAATCAGCCCCAGCATTTT. This chain uses TRBV4-1 with TRBJ1-5; D perhaps matches TRBD1 (5 bases). The germline V gene encodes CDR1 MGHRA and CDR2 YSYEKL. The CDR3 extends over 16 amino acids. Trimming pared 0 bases from V and 0 bases from J, leaving 9 bases between.

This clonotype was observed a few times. The CDR3 is CASSGLAGGNTGELFF. In DNA form, the CDR3 reads TGCGCCAGCAGCGGCCTAGCGGGAGGAAACACCGGGGAGCTGTTTTTT. The chain couples TRBV5-1 to TRBJ2-2; 11 bases are a match to TRBD2. V lost 4 bases, J lost 2 bases, and 4 bases stayed unmatched. Germline values: CDR1 SGHRS, CDR2 YFSETQ. The CDR3 has 16 amino acids.

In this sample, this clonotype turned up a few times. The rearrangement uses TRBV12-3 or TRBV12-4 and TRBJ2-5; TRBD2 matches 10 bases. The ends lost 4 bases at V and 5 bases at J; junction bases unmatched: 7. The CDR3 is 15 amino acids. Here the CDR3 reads CASSSIAGGKETQYF. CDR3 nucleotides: TGTGCCAGCAGTTCTATAGCGGGGGGTAAGGAGACCCAGTACTTC.

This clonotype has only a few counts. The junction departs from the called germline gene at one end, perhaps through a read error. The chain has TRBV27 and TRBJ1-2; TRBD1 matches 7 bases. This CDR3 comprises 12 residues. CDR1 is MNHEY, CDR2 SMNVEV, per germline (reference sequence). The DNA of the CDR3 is TGTGCCAGCAGTTTATATGGGGACAGATTACGGTTC. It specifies CASSLYGDRLRF.

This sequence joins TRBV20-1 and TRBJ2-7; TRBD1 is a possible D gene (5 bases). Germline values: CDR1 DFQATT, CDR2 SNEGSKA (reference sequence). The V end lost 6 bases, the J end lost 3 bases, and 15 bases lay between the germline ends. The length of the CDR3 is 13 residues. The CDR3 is CSAGPDIRYEQYF. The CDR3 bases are TGCAGTGCCGGGCCGGACATTCGCTACGAGCAGTACTTC.